Following are 28 T cell receptor beta chains from one sample sequenced in a study of CXCR3-negative and CXCR3-positive naive CD8 T cells. Preparation of TRB cDNA libraries relied on 5' RACE carrying UMI labels. TCRdb re-called the 5' RACE reads; one entry per CDR3 protein, DNA not given. This specimen shows some 4,000 distinct CDR3 sequences; the ten leading clones hold approximately 1.7%. The sequencing sample was made of naive CXCR3- CD8+ T cells from blood. Sample subset: CD45RO-CCR7+CD27+CD95- naive CD8+ T cells lacking CXCR3 (TNR3-). The receptors here all came from a human donor in good health. Some clones in this sample may be carry-over from other donors' samples.

By frequency, this clonotype registers medium-sized (0.01 to 0.1%). The chain is built from TRBV10-2 and TRBJ2-1. The CDR3 consists of 14 residues. Germline values: CDR1 WSHSY, CDR2 SAAADI. CDR3 sequence: CASSESGLYNEQFF.

In terms of frequency, this clonotype is medium-sized. The chain has TRBV5-1 and TRBJ2-3; TCRdb lists TRBD2, though no DNA is available to test this call. Germline assignment: CDR1 SGHRS and CDR2 YFSETQ. The CDR3 spans 15 residues. Here the CDR3 reads CASSLFGGITDTQYF.

This clonotype is deemed medium-sized by its frequency. This chain uses TRBV29-1 with TRBJ2-2; the TCRdb D gene call, TRBD1, has no DNA to confirm it. CDR1 SQVTM and CDR2 ANQGSEA come from the germline V gene. The CDR3 totals 12 residues. The CDR3 sequence: CSVVGPTGELFF.

This chain's CDR3 is CSAETGYTEAFF. The chain carries TRBV20-1 and TRBJ1-1; no DNA is available, so the TRBD1 call from TCRdb remains unchecked. This CDR3 comprises 12 residues. Germline loops: CDR1 DFQATT, CDR2 SNEGSKA (reference sequence).

This clonotype counts as medium-sized (0.01 to 0.1%) by frequency. This chain uses TRBV29-1 with TRBJ2-1; without DNA, the TCRdb call of TRBD2 cannot be checked. CDR3 length equals 14 residues. Germline lookup yields CDR1 SQVTM and CDR2 ANQGSEA. This CDR3 reads CSVEGGLLYNEQFF.

This clonotype ranks as medium-sized (0.01 to 0.1%) in terms of frequency. The genes are TRBV29-1 and TRBJ2-1; checking the TCRdb D call of TRBD1 is not possible without DNA. The germline CDR1 and CDR2 sequences are SQVTM and ANQGSEA. There are 15 residues in the CDR3. Here the CDR3 reads CSVAGGTGSYNEQFF.

In terms of frequency, this clonotype is medium-sized. The chain recombines TRBV11-3 with TRBJ2-1; TCRdb's D call, TRBD2, is unchecked because there is no DNA. CDR1 is SGHNT and CDR2 is YENEEA in the germline V gene. The CDR3 has 16 residues. Here the CDR3 reads CASAPGRESSYNEQFF.

V gene TRBV19 combines with J gene TRBJ2-4. The germline gives CDR1 LNHDA, CDR2 SQIVND (reference sequence). The CDR3 is 14 amino acids. The CDR3 protein is CASSMEPFGHIQYF.

This clonotype counts as medium-sized by frequency. The chain links TRBV5-6 to TRBJ2-5; there is no DNA to check the TCRdb D call of TRBD1. Germline V gene sequence: CDR1 SGHDT, CDR2 YYEEEE. This CDR3 has 12 residues. CDR3: CASSLAGQDQYF.

Its frequency marks this clonotype as medium-sized. The chain employs TRBV25-1 and TRBJ1-1; TCRdb designates TRBD1, a call that cannot be tested without DNA. The CDR3 consists of 12 residues. CDR1 is MGHDK and CDR2 is SYGVNS in the germline V gene. The CDR3 loop is CASRNRGTEAFF.

The chain uses TRBV29-1 and TRBJ2-5. This CDR3 comprises 11 residues. Looked up from germline, CDR1 is SQVTM and CDR2 is ANQGSEA. This CDR3 is CSVERGETQYF.

Judged by frequency, this clonotype is medium-sized. The J gene is TRBJ2-3, the V gene TRBV14. Germline V gene sequence: CDR1 SGHDN, CDR2 FVKESK. The CDR3 covers 14 residues. CDR3: CASSQDSSTDTQYF.

The J gene is TRBJ1-2, the V gene TRBV4-3; TCRdb's D call, TRBD1, is unchecked because there is no DNA. The CDR3 totals 14 residues. Per the germline V gene, CDR1 is LGHNA and CDR2 is YSLEER. CDR3: CASSQDGTEYGYTF.

This clonotype ranks as medium-sized in terms of frequency. The gene calls are TRBV4-1 and TRBJ2-1; TCRdb lists TRBD2, though no DNA is available to test this call. CDR1 and CDR2 from the germline V gene are MGHRA and YSYEKL. The CDR3 totals 16 residues. The CDR3: CASTVRLAGGYNEQFF.

This chain joins TRBV7-2 and TRBJ2-5; the D call of TRBD1 rests on TCRdb alone, since no DNA is present to check it. Germline loops: CDR1 SGHTA, CDR2 FQGNSA. The CDR3 is 15 amino acids. The CDR3 loop is CASSLADQGHETQYF.

This sequence joins TRBV29-1 and TRBJ1-1. Germline CDR1 is SQVTM and CDR2 is ANQGSEA. The CDR3 extends over 14 amino acids. The CDR3 spells CSVEATRGDTEAFF.

The chain links TRBV7-9 to TRBJ2-3; TCRdb's D call, TRBD1, is unchecked because there is no DNA. The CDR3 loop spans 16 amino acids. Germline V gene data show CDR1 as SEHNR and CDR2 as FQNEAQ (reference sequence). The CDR3 loop is CASSLMSGVLADTQYF.

This clonotype is identified as medium-sized from frequency. The rearrangement uses TRBV29-1 and TRBJ2-2; TCRdb's D call, TRBD1, is unchecked because there is no DNA. The length of the CDR3 is 12 residues. The germline gives CDR1 SQVTM, CDR2 ANQGSEA. CDR3 residues: CSAPRGTGELFF.

This clonotype shows up as medium-sized by frequency. The CDR3 is CASRGQGNEKLFF. This chain uses TRBV27 with TRBJ1-4; the D call of TRBD1 rests on TCRdb alone, since no DNA is present to check it. The CDR3 totals 13 residues. CDR1 MNHEY and CDR2 SMNVEV come from the germline V gene (reference sequence).

This clonotype shows up as medium-sized by frequency. The rearrangement uses TRBV4-1 and TRBJ2-2; the TRBD1 assignment by TCRdb is unverifiable without DNA. The CDR3 runs to 13 residues. Per germline, CDR1 MGHRA and CDR2 YSYEKL. Here the CDR3 reads CATTGGNTGELFF.

This clonotype is identified as medium-sized from frequency. The chain uses TRBV4-3 and TRBJ2-2; with no DNA, the TCRdb D assignment of TRBD2 cannot be verified. The CDR3 runs 20 residues. Germline V CDR1 and CDR2: LGHNA, YSLEER. This CDR3 reads CASSQETLAGPPSGTGELFF.

This clonotype shows up as medium-sized by frequency. This chain connects TRBV13 to TRBJ1-2; without DNA, the TCRdb call of TRBD1 cannot be checked. The CDR3 spans 15 residues. Germline CDR1 and CDR2: PRHDT and FYEKMQ (reference sequence). CDR3 in amino acids: CASSARDRVHYGYTF.

This clonotype is medium-sized (0.01 to 0.1%) by frequency. The chain recombines TRBV9 with TRBJ1-3. Germline V gene sequence: CDR1 SGDLS, CDR2 YYNGEE. This CDR3 has 15 residues. The CDR3 here is CASSVLADPGNTIYF.

The rearrangement joins TRBV5-1 to TRBJ2-2. CDR3 length: 14 amino acids. Germline assignment: CDR1 SGHRS and CDR2 YFSETQ. CDR3 protein: CASSLLGVTGELFF.

This clonotype is classed as medium-sized (0.01 to 0.1%) by frequency. The genes are TRBV10-3 and TRBJ1-1. The CDR3 consists of 12 residues. Germline loops: CDR1 ENHRY, CDR2 SYGVKD. This CDR3 is CAISGGTAEAFF.

This clonotype is classed as medium-sized (0.01 to 0.1%) by frequency. The chain has TRBV20-1 and TRBJ2-3. This CDR3 region has 15 residues. CDR1 DFQATT and CDR2 SNEGSKA come from the germline V gene (reference sequence). The CDR3 reads CSARDPVAGTDTQYF.

This chain links TRBV19 with TRBJ1-1; no DNA is available, so the TRBD1 call from TCRdb remains unchecked. Germline CDR1 is LNHDA and CDR2 is SQIVND (reference sequence). This CDR3 spans 13 amino acids. The CDR3 protein is CASSMGAGTEAFF. The full variable domain, with the rest looked up from reference TRBV19 and TRBJ1-1, is DGGITQSPKYLFRKEGQNVTLSCEQNLNHDAMYWYRQDPGQGLRLIYYSQIVNDFQKGDIAEGYSVSREKKESFPLTVTSAQKNPTAFYLCASSMGAGTEAFFGQGTRLTVV.

J is TRBJ2-7 and V is TRBV29-1; the TRBD2 assignment by TCRdb is unverifiable without DNA. The germline V gene has CDR1 SQVTM and CDR2 ANQGSEA. The CDR3 totals 13 residues. The CDR3 is CSVELAGAYEQYF.